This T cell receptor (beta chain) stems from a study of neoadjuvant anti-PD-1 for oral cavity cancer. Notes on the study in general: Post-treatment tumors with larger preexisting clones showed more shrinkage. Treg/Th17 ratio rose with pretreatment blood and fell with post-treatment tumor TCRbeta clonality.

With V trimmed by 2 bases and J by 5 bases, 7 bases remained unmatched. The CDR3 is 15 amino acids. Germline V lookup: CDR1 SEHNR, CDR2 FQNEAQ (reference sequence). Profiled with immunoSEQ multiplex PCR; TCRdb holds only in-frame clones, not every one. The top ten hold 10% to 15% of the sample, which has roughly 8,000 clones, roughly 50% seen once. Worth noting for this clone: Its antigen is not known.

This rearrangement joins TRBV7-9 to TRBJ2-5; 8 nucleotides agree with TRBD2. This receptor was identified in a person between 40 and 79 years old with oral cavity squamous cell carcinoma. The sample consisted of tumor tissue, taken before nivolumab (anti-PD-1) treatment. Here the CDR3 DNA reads TGTGCCAGCAGCTTAAAAGCGGGGGTAGTGGAGACCCAGTACTTC. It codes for CASSLKAGVVETQYF.